The rows below give T cell receptor beta chains drawn from one sample of a study of cytomegalovirus exposure and HLA in healthy donors. Measured with immunoSEQ multiplex PCR; TCRdb has only the in-frame clones, and not every one. The repertoire holds 70,000 to 95,000 clones, with about 75% as singletons. Sequences were obtained from PBMCs. Source of these receptors: a man aged 35 to 55 in good health and CMV-seronegative. CDR3s include the opening cysteine and the closing phenylalanine or tryptophan. The order of the fields is clone size, V gene, CDR3 length, D gene, J gene, CDR3 protein, CDR3 DNA. D genes are given only for firm matches. For some rows the clone size is stated as once, few or many, or as a class when expanded; others skip it.

clone size: .; V gene: TRBV29-1; CDR3 length: 12; D gene: TRBD1; J gene: TRBJ1-2; CDR3 protein: CSVSGQARGYTF; CDR3 DNA: TGCAGCGTGTCCGGACAGGCAAGAGGCTACACCTTC
clone size: .; V gene: TRBV6-6; CDR3 length: 14; D gene: TRBD1; J gene: TRBJ1-1; CDR3 protein: CASSYGTGGAEAFF; CDR3 DNA: TGTGCCAGCAGTTACGGGACAGGTGGGGCTGAAGCTTTCTTT
clone size: .; V gene: TRBV19; CDR3 length: 14; D gene: TRBD1; J gene: TRBJ1-2; CDR3 protein: CASSKPGQNYGYTF; CDR3 DNA: TGTGCCAGTAGTAAACCGGGACAGAACTATGGCTACACCTTC
clone size: .; V gene: TRBV18; CDR3 length: 16; D gene: TRBD1; J gene: TRBJ1-6; CDR3 protein: CASSPTGEHYNSPLHF; CDR3 DNA: TGTGCCAGCTCACCCACAGGGGAACACTATAATTCACCCCTCCACTTT
clone size: .; V gene: TRBV5-6; CDR3 length: 16; D gene: TRBD1; J gene: TRBJ1-2; CDR3 protein: CASSGDFGTGNYGYTF; CDR3 DNA: TGTGCCAGCAGCGGCGATTTCGGGACAGGGAACTATGGCTACACCTTC
clone size: .; V gene: TRBV18; CDR3 length: 15; D gene: .; J gene: TRBJ2-1; CDR3 protein: CASSPGGPGDGEQFF; CDR3 DNA: TGTGCCAGCTCACCGGGCGGGCCAGGTGACGGTGAGCAGTTCTTC
clone size: .; V gene: TRBV30; CDR3 length: 11; D gene: .; J gene: TRBJ1-2; CDR3 protein: CAWSVPGGYTF; CDR3 DNA: TGTGCCTGGAGTGTACCGGGGGGCTACACCTTC
clone size: .; V gene: TRBV5-6; CDR3 length: 15; D gene: TRBD2; J gene: TRBJ2-1; CDR3 protein: CASSLAGLASNEQFF; CDR3 DNA: TGTGCCAGCAGCTTGGCCGGACTAGCGAGCAATGAGCAGTTCTTC
clone size: .; V gene: TRBV15; CDR3 length: 16; D gene: .; J gene: TRBJ2-3; CDR3 protein: CATSRESGASVNTQYF; CDR3 DNA: TGTGCCACCAGCAGAGAATCAGGGGCGAGCGTGAATACGCAGTATTTT
clone size: few; V gene: TRBV6-6; CDR3 length: 14; D gene: .; J gene: TRBJ1-4; CDR3 protein: CASSHDRLNEKLFF; CDR3 DNA: TGTGCCAGCAGCCACGACAGACTTAATGAAAAACTGTTTTTT
clone size: .; V gene: TRBV6-5; CDR3 length: 16; D gene: TRBD1; J gene: TRBJ1-2; CDR3 protein: CASSYQPGQGRDGYTF; CDR3 DNA: TGTGCCAGCAGTTATCAACCTGGACAGGGGAGGGACGGCTACACCTTC
clone size: .; V gene: TRBV7-3; CDR3 length: 15; D gene: TRBD2; J gene: TRBJ2-1; CDR3 protein: CASSLTGTSPYEQFF; CDR3 DNA: TGTGCCAGCAGCCTTACCGGGACTAGCCCGTATGAGCAGTTCTTC
clone size: .; V gene: TRBV5-1; CDR3 length: 17; D gene: TRBD2; J gene: TRBJ2-5; CDR3 protein: CASSSGLAGGGQETQYF; CDR3 DNA: TGCGCCAGCAGCTCGGGACTAGCGGGGGGAGGCCAAGAGACCCAGTACTTC
clone size: .; V gene: TRBV30; CDR3 length: 19; D gene: TRBD2; J gene: TRBJ2-3; CDR3 protein: CAWEKTGGRGVGGTDTQYF; CDR3 DNA: TGTGCCTGGGAAAAGACCGGCGGGAGGGGCGTAGGGGGCACAGATACGCAGTATTTT
clone size: .; V gene: TRBV7-2; CDR3 length: 14; D gene: TRBD1; J gene: TRBJ2-7; CDR3 protein: CASSRQGAVGEQYF; CDR3 DNA: TGTGCCAGCAGCCGACAGGGGGCTGTCGGCGAGCAGTACTTC
clone size: .; V gene: TRBV18; CDR3 length: 13; D gene: TRBD2; J gene: TRBJ2-7; CDR3 protein: CASSGGLAGLQYF; CDR3 DNA: TGTGCCAGCTCAGGAGGACTAGCGGGATTGCAGTACTTC
clone size: .; V gene: TRBV7-9; CDR3 length: 15; D gene: TRBD1; J gene: TRBJ2-7; CDR3 protein: CASSRDRGFSYEQYF; CDR3 DNA: TGTGCCAGCAGCCGAGACAGGGGATTCTCCTACGAGCAGTACTTC
clone size: .; V gene: TRBV10-3; CDR3 length: 14; D gene: TRBD1; J gene: TRBJ1-5; CDR3 protein: CAISLDRNNQPQHF; CDR3 DNA: TGTGCCATCAGTTTGGACAGGAACAATCAGCCCCAGCATTTT
clone size: .; V gene: TRBV9; CDR3 length: 16; D gene: .; J gene: TRBJ2-1; CDR3 protein: CASSVWDGGTYNEQFF; CDR3 DNA: TGTGCCAGCAGCGTATGGGATGGGGGCACCTACAATGAGCAGTTCTTC
clone size: .; V gene: TRBV14; CDR3 length: 17; D gene: .; J gene: TRBJ1-6; CDR3 protein: CASSQDTGWVGNSPLHF; CDR3 DNA: TGTGCCAGCAGCCAAGATACAGGGTGGGTTGGAAATTCACCCCTCCACTTT
clone size: few; V gene: TRBV25-1; CDR3 length: 15; D gene: .; J gene: TRBJ1-4; CDR3 protein: CASSPGVVTNEKLFF; CDR3 DNA: TGTGCCAGCAGTCCGGGGGTAGTCACTAATGAAAAACTGTTTTTT
clone size: .; V gene: TRBV27; CDR3 length: 14; D gene: .; J gene: TRBJ2-2; CDR3 protein: CASSLNRVAGELFF; CDR3 DNA: TGTGCCAGCAGTTTAAACAGGGTCGCCGGGGAGCTGTTTTTT
clone size: once; V gene: TRBV7-9; CDR3 length: 16; D gene: .; J gene: TRBJ1-1; CDR3 protein: CASMLYGWGRDTEAFF; CDR3 DNA: TGTGCCAGCATGTTATATGGATGGGGGAGGGACACTGAAGCTTTCTTT
clone size: .; V gene: TRBV5-1; CDR3 length: 14; D gene: .; J gene: TRBJ2-7; CDR3 protein: CASTWGGEFYEQYF; CDR3 DNA: TGCGCCAGCACTTGGGGCGGGGAATTCTACGAGCAGTACTTC
clone size: few; V gene: TRBV27; CDR3 length: 14; D gene: .; J gene: TRBJ2-5; CDR3 protein: CASSLRGFQETQYF; CDR3 DNA: TGTGCCAGCAGTTTACGGGGTTTCCAAGAGACCCAGTACTTC
clone size: .; V gene: TRBV28; CDR3 length: 14; D gene: .; J gene: TRBJ1-2; CDR3 protein: CASSPPAAYYGYTF; CDR3 DNA: TGTGCCAGCAGTCCGCCGGCAGCGTACTATGGCTACACCTTC
clone size: .; V gene: TRBV2; CDR3 length: 16; D gene: TRBD1; J gene: TRBJ2-5; CDR3 protein: CASTRQGPGGRETQYF; CDR3 DNA: TGTGCCAGCACTCGACAGGGGCCAGGTGGTCGGGAGACCCAGTACTTC
clone size: .; V gene: TRBV6-5; CDR3 length: 14; D gene: .; J gene: TRBJ2-7; CDR3 protein: CASRPRGYSYEQYF; CDR3 DNA: TGTGCCAGCAGACCCAGGGGCTACTCCTACGAGCAGTACTTC
clone size: .; V gene: TRBV5-1; CDR3 length: 15; D gene: .; J gene: TRBJ2-3; CDR3 protein: CASSSYGQTTDTQYF; CDR3 DNA: TGCGCCAGCAGCTCATACGGACAGACCACAGATACGCAGTATTTT
clone size: .; V gene: TRBV6-1; CDR3 length: 13; D gene: TRBD1; J gene: TRBJ1-2; CDR3 protein: CASRTGVDYGYTF; CDR3 DNA: TGTGCCAGCAGGACAGGGGTGGACTATGGCTACACCTTC
clone size: once; V gene: TRBV28; CDR3 length: 15; D gene: .; J gene: TRBJ1-5; CDR3 protein: CASSSRTTGNQPQHF; CDR3 DNA: TGTGCCAGCAGTTCACGTACTACAGGGAATCAGCCCCAGCATTTT
clone size: .; V gene: TRBV7-2; CDR3 length: 15; D gene: .; J gene: TRBJ1-1; CDR3 protein: CASSLSGTSNTEAFF; CDR3 DNA: TGTGCCAGCAGCTTATCTGGGACATCGAACACTGAAGCTTTCTTT
clone size: few; V gene: TRBV19; CDR3 length: 17; D gene: TRBD1; J gene: TRBJ1-3; CDR3 protein: CASSIPGQAFSGNTIYF; CDR3 DNA: TGTGCCAGTAGTATCCCGGGACAGGCGTTCTCTGGAAACACCATATATTTT
clone size: .; V gene: TRBV19; CDR3 length: 16; D gene: .; J gene: TRBJ1-1; CDR3 protein: CASSIWWPNAFTEAFF; CDR3 DNA: TGTGCCAGTAGTATTTGGTGGCCAAACGCTTTCACTGAAGCTTTCTTT
clone size: .; V gene: TRBV7-9; CDR3 length: 14; D gene: .; J gene: TRBJ2-5; CDR3 protein: CASSFRRNQETQYF; CDR3 DNA: TGTGCCAGCAGCTTTCGTAGAAACCAAGAGACCCAGTACTTC
clone size: once; V gene: TRBV4-2; CDR3 length: 14; D gene: .; J gene: TRBJ2-7; CDR3 protein: CASSQEIGDYEQYF; CDR3 DNA: TGTGCCAGCAGCCAAGAGATCGGGGATTACGAGCAGTACTTC
clone size: .; V gene: TRBV5-1; CDR3 length: 15; D gene: .; J gene: TRBJ2-3; CDR3 protein: CASSLRGLGTDTQYF; CDR3 DNA: TGCGCCAGCAGCTTGAGGGGTCTCGGCACAGATACGCAGTATTTT
clone size: .; V gene: TRBV18; CDR3 length: 13; D gene: .; J gene: TRBJ2-1; CDR3 protein: CASSPPGGVEQFF; CDR3 DNA: TGTGCCAGCTCACCACCGGGCGGGGTTGAGCAGTTCTTC
clone size: .; V gene: TRBV7-3; CDR3 length: 16; D gene: TRBD1; J gene: TRBJ2-1; CDR3 protein: CASSYGDSRSRNEQFF; CDR3 DNA: TGTGCCAGCAGCTACGGGGACAGTCGCTCCCGAAATGAGCAGTTCTTC
clone size: few; V gene: TRBV5-1; CDR3 length: 15; D gene: .; J gene: TRBJ2-2; CDR3 protein: CASSFRGAGTGELFF; CDR3 DNA: TGCGCCAGCAGCTTCAGGGGCGCCGGAACCGGGGAGCTGTTTTTT
clone size: .; V gene: TRBV5-1; CDR3 length: 16; D gene: TRBD1; J gene: TRBJ1-2; CDR3 protein: CASSPGTGDTNYGYTF; CDR3 DNA: TGCGCCAGCAGCCCCGGGACAGGGGACACCAACTATGGCTACACCTTC
clone size: .; V gene: TRBV5-3; CDR3 length: 14; D gene: TRBD1; J gene: TRBJ2-7; CDR3 protein: CARSLQGAPYEQYF; CDR3 DNA: TGTGCCAGAAGCTTACAGGGGGCCCCCTACGAGCAGTACTTC
clone size: .; V gene: TRBV11-2; CDR3 length: 13; D gene: .; J gene: TRBJ1-1; CDR3 protein: CASSLASYTEAFF; CDR3 DNA: TGTGCCAGCAGCTTAGCGTCCTACACTGAAGCTTTCTTT
clone size: .; V gene: TRBV9; CDR3 length: 17; D gene: TRBD2; J gene: TRBJ2-2; CDR3 protein: CASSPRTSGRNTGELFF; CDR3 DNA: TGTGCCAGCAGCCCCCGAACTAGCGGGAGGAACACCGGGGAGCTGTTTTTT
clone size: .; V gene: TRBV7-3; CDR3 length: 15; D gene: .; J gene: TRBJ2-2; CDR3 protein: CASSLQGSNTGELFF; CDR3 DNA: TGTGCCAGCAGCTTACAGGGATCGAACACCGGGGAGCTGTTTTTT
clone size: .; V gene: TRBV14; CDR3 length: 13; D gene: .; J gene: TRBJ2-7; CDR3 protein: CASSQRLSGEQYF; CDR3 DNA: TGTGCCAGCAGCCAGCGACTCTCCGGCGAGCAGTACTTC
clone size: .; V gene: TRBV2; CDR3 length: 12; D gene: .; J gene: TRBJ1-2; CDR3 protein: CASSGEGYGYTF; CDR3 DNA: TGTGCCAGTTCCGGGGAGGGGTATGGCTACACCTTC
clone size: few; V gene: TRBV27; CDR3 length: 14; D gene: .; J gene: TRBJ2-6; CDR3 protein: CASSLNTGANVLTF; CDR3 DNA: TGTGCCAGCAGTTTAAACACTGGGGCCAACGTCCTGACTTTC
clone size: .; V gene: TRBV5-4; CDR3 length: 13; D gene: TRBD1; J gene: TRBJ1-1; CDR3 protein: CASSTDRELRAFF; CDR3 DNA: TGTGCCAGCAGCACAGACAGGGAGTTAAGAGCTTTCTTT
clone size: .; V gene: TRBV9; CDR3 length: 20; D gene: TRBD2; J gene: TRBJ2-5; CDR3 protein: CASSASVGLAGPGAMETQYF; CDR3 DNA: TGTGCCAGCAGCGCTTCTGTGGGACTAGCGGGACCAGGGGCAATGGAGACCCAGTACTTC
clone size: .; V gene: TRBV5-4; CDR3 length: 14; D gene: TRBD2; J gene: TRBJ2-7; CDR3 protein: CASSKGLDNYEQYF; CDR3 DNA: TGTGCCAGCAGCAAGGGACTAGATAACTACGAGCAGTACTTC
clone size: once; V gene: TRBV7-6; CDR3 length: 13; D gene: .; J gene: TRBJ2-7; CDR3 protein: CASSRTETYEQYF; CDR3 DNA: TGTGCCAGCAGCCGGACTGAAACCTACGAGCAGTACTTC
clone size: .; V gene: TRBV30; CDR3 length: 13; D gene: .; J gene: TRBJ1-5; CDR3 protein: CAWSRAGDQPQHF; CDR3 DNA: TGTGCCTGGAGTAGGGCAGGGGACCAGCCCCAGCATTTT
clone size: .; V gene: TRBV2; CDR3 length: 14; D gene: .; J gene: TRBJ1-5; CDR3 protein: CASSVEGRNQPQHF; CDR3 DNA: TGTGCCAGCAGTGTAGAGGGCAGGAATCAGCCCCAGCATTTT
clone size: .; V gene: TRBV2; CDR3 length: 14; D gene: .; J gene: TRBJ2-6; CDR3 protein: CASRKLSGANVLTF; CDR3 DNA: TGTGCCAGCAGGAAGCTCTCTGGGGCCAACGTCCTGACTTTC
clone size: .; V gene: TRBV5-1; CDR3 length: 14; D gene: .; J gene: TRBJ2-5; CDR3 protein: CASSLAGYQETQYF; CDR3 DNA: TGCGCCAGCAGCTTGGCAGGGTACCAAGAGACCCAGTACTTC
clone size: once; V gene: TRBV10-3; CDR3 length: 14; D gene: TRBD2; J gene: TRBJ2-7; CDR3 protein: CAISELAGNYEQYF; CDR3 DNA: TGTGCCATCAGTGAACTAGCGGGGAACTACGAGCAGTACTTC
clone size: .; V gene: TRBV9; CDR3 length: 15; D gene: TRBD1; J gene: TRBJ1-2; CDR3 protein: CASRTGTGANYGYTF; CDR3 DNA: TGTGCCAGCAGGACCGGGACAGGGGCTAACTATGGCTACACCTTC
clone size: .; V gene: TRBV19; CDR3 length: 15; D gene: TRBD1; J gene: TRBJ2-1; CDR3 protein: CASSIGARGYNEQFF; CDR3 DNA: TGTGCCAGTAGTATAGGTGCCAGGGGGTACAATGAGCAGTTCTTC
clone size: .; V gene: TRBV9; CDR3 length: 14; D gene: .; J gene: TRBJ2-7; CDR3 protein: CASSVGVDSWGQYF; CDR3 DNA: TGTGCCAGCAGCGTAGGGGTGGACAGTTGGGGGCAGTACTTC